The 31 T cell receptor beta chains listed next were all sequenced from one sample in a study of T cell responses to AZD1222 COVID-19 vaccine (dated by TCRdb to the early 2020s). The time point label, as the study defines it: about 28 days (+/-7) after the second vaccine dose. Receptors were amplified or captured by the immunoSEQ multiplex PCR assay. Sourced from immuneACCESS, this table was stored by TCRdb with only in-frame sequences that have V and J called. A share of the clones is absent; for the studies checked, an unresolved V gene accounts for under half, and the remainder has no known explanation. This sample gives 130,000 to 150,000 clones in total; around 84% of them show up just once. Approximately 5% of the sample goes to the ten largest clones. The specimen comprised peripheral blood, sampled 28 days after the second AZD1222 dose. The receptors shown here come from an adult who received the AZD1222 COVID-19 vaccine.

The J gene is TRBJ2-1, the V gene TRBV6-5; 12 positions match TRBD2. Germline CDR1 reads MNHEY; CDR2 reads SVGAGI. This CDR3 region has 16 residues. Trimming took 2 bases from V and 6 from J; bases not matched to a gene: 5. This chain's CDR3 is CASSYGLAGGPNEQFF. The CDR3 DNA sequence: TGTGCCAGCAGTTACGGGCTAGCGGGAGGGCCCAATGAGCAGTTCTTC.

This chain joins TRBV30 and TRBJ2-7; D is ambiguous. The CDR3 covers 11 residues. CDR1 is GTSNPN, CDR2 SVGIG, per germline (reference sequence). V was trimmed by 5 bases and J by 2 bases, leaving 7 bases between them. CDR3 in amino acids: CAWGLAYEQYF. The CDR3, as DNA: TGTGCCTGGGGCCTAGCCTACGAGCAGTACTTC.

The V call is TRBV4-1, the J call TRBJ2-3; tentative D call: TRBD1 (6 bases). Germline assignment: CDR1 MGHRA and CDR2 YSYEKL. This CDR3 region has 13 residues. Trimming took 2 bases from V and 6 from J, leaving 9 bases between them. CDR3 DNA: TGCGCCAGCAGCCAATGGCAGGGGGATACGCAGTATTTT. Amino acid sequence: CASSQWQGDTQYF.

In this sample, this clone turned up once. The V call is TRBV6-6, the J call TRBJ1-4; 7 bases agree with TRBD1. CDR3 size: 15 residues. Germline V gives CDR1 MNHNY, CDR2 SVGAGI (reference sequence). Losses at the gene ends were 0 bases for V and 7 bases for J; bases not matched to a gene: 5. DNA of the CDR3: TGTGCCAGCAGTTACTCGCAGGGGGGGGGTGAAAAACTGTTTTTT. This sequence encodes CASSYSQGGGEKLFF.

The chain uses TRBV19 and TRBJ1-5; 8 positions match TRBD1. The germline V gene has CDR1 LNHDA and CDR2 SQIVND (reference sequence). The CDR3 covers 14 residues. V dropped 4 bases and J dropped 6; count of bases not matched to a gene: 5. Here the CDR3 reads CASSTQGAVQPQHF. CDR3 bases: TGTGCCAGTAGTACGCAGGGGGCGGTTCAGCCCCAGCATTTT.

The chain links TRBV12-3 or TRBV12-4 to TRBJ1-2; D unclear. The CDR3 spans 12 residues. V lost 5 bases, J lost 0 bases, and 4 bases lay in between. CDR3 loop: CASSRTNYGYTF. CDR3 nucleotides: TGTGCCAGCAGTCGGACTAACTATGGCTACACCTTC.

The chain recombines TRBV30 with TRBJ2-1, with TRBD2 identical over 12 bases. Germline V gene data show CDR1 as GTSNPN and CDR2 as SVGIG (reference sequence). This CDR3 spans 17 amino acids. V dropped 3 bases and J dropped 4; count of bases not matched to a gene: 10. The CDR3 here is CAWSPGTSGLSYNEQFF. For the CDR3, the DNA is TGTGCCTGGAGCCCGGGGACTAGCGGGCTCTCTTACAATGAGCAGTTCTTC.

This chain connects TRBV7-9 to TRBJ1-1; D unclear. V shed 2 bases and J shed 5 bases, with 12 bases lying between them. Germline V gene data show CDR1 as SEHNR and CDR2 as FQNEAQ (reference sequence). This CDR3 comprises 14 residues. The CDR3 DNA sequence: TGTGCCAGCAGCTTAAGCACCCTAATAACTGAAGCTTTCTTT. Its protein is CASSLSTLITEAFF.

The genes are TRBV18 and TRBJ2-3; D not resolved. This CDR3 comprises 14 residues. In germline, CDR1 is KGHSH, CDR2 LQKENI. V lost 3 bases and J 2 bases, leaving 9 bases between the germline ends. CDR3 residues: CASSPLTTTDTQYF. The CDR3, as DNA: TGTGCCAGCTCACCCCTCACAACCACAGATACGCAGTATTTT.

The CDR3 here is CASSASGGGAYNEQFF. The CDR3 DNA is TGTGCCAGCAGCGCTAGCGGCGGGGGGGCCTACAATGAGCAGTTCTTC. This sequence joins TRBV11-3 and TRBJ2-1; TRBD2 agrees at 9 bases. The V segment lost 5 bases and the J segment 2 bases; nucleotides outside the gene matches: 7. The CDR3 contains 16 residues. In germline, CDR1 is SGHNT, CDR2 YENEEA.

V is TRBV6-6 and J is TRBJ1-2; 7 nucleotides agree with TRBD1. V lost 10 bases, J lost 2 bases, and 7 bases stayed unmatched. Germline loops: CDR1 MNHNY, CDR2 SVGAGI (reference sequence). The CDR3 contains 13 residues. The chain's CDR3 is CAMQRDSNYGYTF. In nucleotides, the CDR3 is TGTGCCATGCAACGGGACAGCAACTATGGCTACACCTTC.

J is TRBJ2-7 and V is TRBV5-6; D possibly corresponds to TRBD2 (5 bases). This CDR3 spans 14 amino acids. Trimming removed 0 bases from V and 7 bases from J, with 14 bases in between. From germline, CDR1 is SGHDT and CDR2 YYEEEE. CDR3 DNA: TGTGCCAGCAGCTTGGTTCTAGCCTCCGGGGAGCAGTACTTC. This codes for CASSLVLASGEQYF. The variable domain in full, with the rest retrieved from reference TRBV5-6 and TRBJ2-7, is DAGVTQSPTHLIKTRGQQVTLRCSPKSGHDTVSWYQQALGQGPQFIFQYYEEEERQRGNFPDRFSGHQFPNYSSELNVNALLLGDSALYLCASSLVLASGEQYFGPGTRLTVT.

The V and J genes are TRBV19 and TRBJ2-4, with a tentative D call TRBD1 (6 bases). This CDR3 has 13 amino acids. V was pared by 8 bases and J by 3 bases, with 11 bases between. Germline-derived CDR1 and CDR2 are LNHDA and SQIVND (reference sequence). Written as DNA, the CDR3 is TGTGCCAGTTGTCGGGGACACAAAAACATTCAGTACTTC. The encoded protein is CASCRGHKNIQYF. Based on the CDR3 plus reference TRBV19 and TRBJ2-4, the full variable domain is DGGITQSPKYLFRKEGQNVTLSCEQNLNHDAMYWYRQDPGQGLRLIYYSQIVNDFQKGDIAEGYSVSREKKESFPLTVTSAQKNPTAFYLCASCRGHKNIQYFGAGTRLSVL.

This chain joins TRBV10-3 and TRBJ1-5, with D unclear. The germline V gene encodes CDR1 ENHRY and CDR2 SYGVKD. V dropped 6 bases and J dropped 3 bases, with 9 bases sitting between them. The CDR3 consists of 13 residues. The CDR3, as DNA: TGTGCCATCAGGGGCCAGCACAATCAGCCCCAGCATTTT. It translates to CAIRGQHNQPQHF.

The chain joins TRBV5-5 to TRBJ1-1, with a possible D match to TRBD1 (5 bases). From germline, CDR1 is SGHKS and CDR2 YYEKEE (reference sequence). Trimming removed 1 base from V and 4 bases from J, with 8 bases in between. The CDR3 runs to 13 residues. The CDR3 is CASSLQGATEAFF. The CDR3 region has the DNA TGTGCCAGCAGCTTGCAAGGGGCCACTGAAGCTTTCTTT.

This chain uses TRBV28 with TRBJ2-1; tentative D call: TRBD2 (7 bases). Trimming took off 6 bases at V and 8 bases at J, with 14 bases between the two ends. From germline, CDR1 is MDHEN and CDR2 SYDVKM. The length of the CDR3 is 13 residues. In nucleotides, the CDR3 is TGTGCCAGCAGAAGAGGGGGGGACGATGAGCAGTTCTTC. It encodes CASRRGGDDEQFF.

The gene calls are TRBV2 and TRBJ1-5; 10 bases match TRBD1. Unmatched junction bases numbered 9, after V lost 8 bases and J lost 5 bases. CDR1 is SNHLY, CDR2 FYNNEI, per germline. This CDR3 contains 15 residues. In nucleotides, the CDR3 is TGTGCCAGCCGCTCACTGACAGGGGGCTATCAGCCCCAGCATTTT. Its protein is CASRSLTGGYQPQHF.

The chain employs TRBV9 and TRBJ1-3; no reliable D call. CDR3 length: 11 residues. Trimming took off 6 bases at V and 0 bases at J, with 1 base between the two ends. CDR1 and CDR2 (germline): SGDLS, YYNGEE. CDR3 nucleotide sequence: TGTGCCAGCACCTCTGGAAACACCATATATTTT. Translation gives CASTSGNTIYF.

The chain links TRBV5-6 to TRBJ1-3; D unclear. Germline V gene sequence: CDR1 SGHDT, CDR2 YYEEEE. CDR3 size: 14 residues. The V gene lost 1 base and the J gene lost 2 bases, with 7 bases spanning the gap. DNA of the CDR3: TGTGCCAGCAGCTTGTTGCAGGCTGGAAACACCATATATTTT. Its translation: CASSLLQAGNTIYF.

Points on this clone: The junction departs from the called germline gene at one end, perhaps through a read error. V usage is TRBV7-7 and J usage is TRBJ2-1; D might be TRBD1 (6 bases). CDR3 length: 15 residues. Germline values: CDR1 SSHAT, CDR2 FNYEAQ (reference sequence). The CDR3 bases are TGTGCTAGCAGCGCCACAGGGAGCTCCTACAATGAGCAGTTCTTC. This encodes CASSATGSSYNEQFF.

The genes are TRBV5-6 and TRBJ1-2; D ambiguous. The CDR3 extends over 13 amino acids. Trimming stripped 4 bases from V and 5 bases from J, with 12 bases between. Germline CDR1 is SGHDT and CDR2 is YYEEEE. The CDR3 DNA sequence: TGTGCCAGCAGCCAGGACGCCTTATATGGCTACACCTTC. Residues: CASSQDALYGYTF.

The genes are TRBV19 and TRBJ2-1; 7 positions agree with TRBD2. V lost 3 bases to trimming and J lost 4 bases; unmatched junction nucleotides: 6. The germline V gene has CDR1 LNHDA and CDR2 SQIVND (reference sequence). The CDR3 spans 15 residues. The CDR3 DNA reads TGTGCCAGTAGTATTCTAGCGGACCCTTACAATGAGCAGTTCTTC. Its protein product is CASSILADPYNEQFF.

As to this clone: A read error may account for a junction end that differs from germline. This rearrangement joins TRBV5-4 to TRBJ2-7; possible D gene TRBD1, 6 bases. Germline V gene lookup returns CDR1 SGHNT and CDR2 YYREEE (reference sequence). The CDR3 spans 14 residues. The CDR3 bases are TGTGCCAGCAGTCGCCGGGACACTTCCTACGACCAGTACTTC. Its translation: CASSRRDTSYDQYF.

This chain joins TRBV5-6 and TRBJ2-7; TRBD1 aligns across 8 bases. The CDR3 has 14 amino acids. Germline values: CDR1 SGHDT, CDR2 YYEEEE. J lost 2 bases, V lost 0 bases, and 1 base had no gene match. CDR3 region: CASSLGGQAYEQYF. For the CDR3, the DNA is TGTGCCAGCAGCTTGGGGGGACAGGCCTACGAGCAGTACTTC.

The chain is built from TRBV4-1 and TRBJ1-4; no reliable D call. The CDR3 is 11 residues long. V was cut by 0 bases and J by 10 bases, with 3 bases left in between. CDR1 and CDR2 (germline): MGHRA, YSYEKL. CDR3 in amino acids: CASSQERKLFF. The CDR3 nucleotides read TGCGCCAGCAGCCAAGAACGAAAACTGTTTTTT.

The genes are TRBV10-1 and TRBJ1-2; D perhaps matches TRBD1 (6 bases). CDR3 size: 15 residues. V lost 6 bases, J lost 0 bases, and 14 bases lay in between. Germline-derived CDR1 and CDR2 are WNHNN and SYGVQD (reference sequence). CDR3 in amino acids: CASRKQGKANYGYTF. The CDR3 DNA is TGCGCCAGCAGGAAGCAGGGGAAAGCTAACTATGGCTACACCTTC.

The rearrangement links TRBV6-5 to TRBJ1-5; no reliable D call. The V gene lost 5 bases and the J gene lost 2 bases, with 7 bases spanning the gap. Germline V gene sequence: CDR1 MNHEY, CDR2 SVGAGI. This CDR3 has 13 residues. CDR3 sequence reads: CASSQTGNQPQHF. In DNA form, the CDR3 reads TGTGCCAGCAGTCAAACGGGCAATCAGCCCCAGCATTTT.

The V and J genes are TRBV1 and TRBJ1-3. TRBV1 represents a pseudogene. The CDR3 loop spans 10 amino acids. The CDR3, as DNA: TGCACGCAGGAGGGTAACACCATATATTTT. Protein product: CTQEGNTIYF.

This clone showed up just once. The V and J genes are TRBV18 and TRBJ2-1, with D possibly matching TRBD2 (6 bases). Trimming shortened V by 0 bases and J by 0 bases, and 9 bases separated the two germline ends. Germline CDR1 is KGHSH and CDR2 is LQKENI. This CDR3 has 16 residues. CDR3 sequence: CASSPPSGSSYNEQFF. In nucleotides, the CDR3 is TGTGCCAGCTCACCACCTAGCGGTAGCTCCTACAATGAGCAGTTCTTC.

The CDR3 protein is CASSFWNEKLFF. For the CDR3, the DNA is TGTGCCAGCAGTTTTTGGAACGAAAAACTGTTTTTT. The chain joins TRBV12-3 or TRBV12-4 to TRBJ1-4; no firm D call. The CDR3 totals 12 residues. Trimming cost V 3 bases and J 8 bases, with 7 bases left between them.

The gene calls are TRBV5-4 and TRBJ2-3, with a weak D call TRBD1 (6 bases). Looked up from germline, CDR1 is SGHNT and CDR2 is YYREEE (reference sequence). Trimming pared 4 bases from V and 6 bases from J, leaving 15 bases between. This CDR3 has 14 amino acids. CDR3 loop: CASSTGTALDTQYF. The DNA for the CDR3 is TGTGCCAGCAGCACAGGGACGGCCCTGGATACGCAGTATTTT.